This TCR beta chain was profiled in a study of STAT5B mutations in CD4+ large granular lymphocyte leukemia. Findings of the study overall: No patients shared main leukemic clonotypes, though 20% to 25% appeared at low frequency elsewhere. Top patient clones used TRBV06 genes more often: 8/27 versus 2/35 in controls.

With regard to this clone: The antigen is not known.

Healthy controls were blood donor buffy coats. As handled by the study authors: Lowest detectable productive clonotype frequency was 2.59 x 10-5. Repertoires were generated with immunoSEQ multiplex PCR, while TCRdb's copy carries only in-frame clones and drops some. The V and J calls and clone size were taken over from that table, and D and trimming were inferred from the DNA. In the table there are around 30,000 clones, about 81% of which are singletons. CDR1 is LNHNV and CDR2 is YYDKDF in the germline V gene (reference sequence). This CDR3 has 13 residues. Trimming shortened V by 0 bases and J by 7 bases, and 9 bases separated the two germline ends.

The clonotype originates from a human donor in good health. The chain combines TRBV15 with TRBJ1-1, with D uncertain. The material sequenced was CD4+ T cells from blood buffy coats. CDR3 protein: CATSRDVGYEAFF. The CDR3 DNA reads as TGTGCCACCAGCAGAGATGTGGGCTATGAAGCTTTCTTT.